The following is a T cell receptor beta chain sequence with its context. This sample is part of a study of graft-versus-host responses after intestinal transplantation. Repertoires were generated with immunoSEQ multiplex PCR, while TCRdb's copy carries only in-frame clones and drops some. Counted here are roughly 80,000 clones, 80% to 95% occurring once; the ten biggest clones make up 0.65% to 0.75%. V lost 7 bases to trimming and J lost 5 bases; unmatched junction nucleotides: 10. CDR1 is MNHEY and CDR2 is SVGAGI in the germline V gene. The CDR3 is made up of 15 amino acids. The clonotype comes from a human patient who received an intestinal transplant, so some T cells may come from the graft donor. The source material was PBMCs, sampled 98 days after intestinal transplantation. J is TRBJ2-5 and V is TRBV6-5; 10 positions agree with TRBD1. The CDR3 sequence: CASTTDRGPWETQYF. In DNA, the CDR3 is TGTGCCAGCACCACAGACAGGGGGCCTTGGGAGACCCAGTACTTC.